This entry describes one T cell receptor (beta chain). The antigen remains unidentified. CDR3 size: 16 residues. Between the trimmed V and J ends, which lost 6 bases and 1 base, there was a span of 16 bases. Germline V gene data show CDR1 as MNHEY and CDR2 as SMNVEV (reference sequence). Some clones are missing from TCRdb's copy, which holds only in-frame ones; the method was immunoSEQ multiplex PCR. The sample holds over 110,000 clones, roughly 92% seen once. The sample is drawn from a study of T cell responses to AZD1222 COVID-19 vaccine. Study findings and constraints: Clonal diversity was possibly underestimated; the donors were predominantly white British and more often female. Only 5 or 6 AZD1222 recipients were seropositive at baseline.

The sequence was collected from an adult who received the AZD1222 COVID-19 vaccine. The chain employs TRBV27 and TRBJ2-1, with D perhaps matching TRBD2 (7 bases). The source was peripheral blood, collected 28 days after the second AZD1222 dose. DNA of the CDR3: TGTGCCAGCAGGAAGGCGGGGGCCGGGTCCTACAATGAGCAGTTCTTC. Translation gives CASRKAGAGSYNEQFF.